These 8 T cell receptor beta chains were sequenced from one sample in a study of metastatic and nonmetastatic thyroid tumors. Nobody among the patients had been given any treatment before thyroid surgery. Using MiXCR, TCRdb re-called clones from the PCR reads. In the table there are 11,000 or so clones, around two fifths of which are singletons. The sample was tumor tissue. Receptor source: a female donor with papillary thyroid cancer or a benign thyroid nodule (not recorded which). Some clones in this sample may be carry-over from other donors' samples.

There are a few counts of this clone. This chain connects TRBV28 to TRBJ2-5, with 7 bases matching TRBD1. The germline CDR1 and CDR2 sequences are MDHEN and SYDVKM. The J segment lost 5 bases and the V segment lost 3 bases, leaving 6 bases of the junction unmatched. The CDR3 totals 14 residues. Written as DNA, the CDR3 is TGTGCCAGCAGTTTTCGGACAGGTCGTGAGACCCAGTACTTC. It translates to CASSFRTGRETQYF.

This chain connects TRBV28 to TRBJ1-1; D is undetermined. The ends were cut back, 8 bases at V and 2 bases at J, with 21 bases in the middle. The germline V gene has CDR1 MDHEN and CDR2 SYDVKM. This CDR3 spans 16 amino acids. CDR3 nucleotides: TGTGCCAGCTCACCAATCCAACCTGCAAGAAACACTGAAGCTTTCTTT. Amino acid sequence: CASSPIQPARNTEAFF.

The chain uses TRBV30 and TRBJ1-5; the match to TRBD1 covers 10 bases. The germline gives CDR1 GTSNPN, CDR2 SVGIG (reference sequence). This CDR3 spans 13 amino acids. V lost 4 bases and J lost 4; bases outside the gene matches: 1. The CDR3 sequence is CAWTGQGNQPQHF. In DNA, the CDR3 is TGTGCCTGGACGGGACAGGGGAATCAGCCCCAGCATTTT.

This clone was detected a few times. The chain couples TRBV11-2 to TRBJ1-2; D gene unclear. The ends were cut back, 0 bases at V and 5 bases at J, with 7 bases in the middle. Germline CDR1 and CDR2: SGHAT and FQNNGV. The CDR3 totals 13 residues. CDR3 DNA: TGTGCCAGCAGCTTAGATTTTGGGTATGGCTACACCTTC. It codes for CASSLDFGYGYTF.

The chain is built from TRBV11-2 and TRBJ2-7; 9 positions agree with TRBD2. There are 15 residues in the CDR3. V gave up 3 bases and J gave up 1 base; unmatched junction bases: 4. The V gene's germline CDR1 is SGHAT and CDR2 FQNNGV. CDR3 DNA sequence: TGTGCCAGCAGCTTTTCGAGCGGGGGGTCCTACGAGCAGTACTTC. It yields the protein CASSFSSGGSYEQYF.

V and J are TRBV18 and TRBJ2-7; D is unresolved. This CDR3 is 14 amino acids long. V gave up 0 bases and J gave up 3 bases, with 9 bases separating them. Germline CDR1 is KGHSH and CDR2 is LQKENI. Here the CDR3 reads CASSPPPDRYEQYF. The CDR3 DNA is TGTGCCAGCTCACCACCGCCGGACCGCTACGAGCAGTACTTC.

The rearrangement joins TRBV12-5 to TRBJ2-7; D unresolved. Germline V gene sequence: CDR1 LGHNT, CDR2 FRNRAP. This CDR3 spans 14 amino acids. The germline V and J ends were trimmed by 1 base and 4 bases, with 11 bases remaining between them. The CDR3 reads CASGLGRQPYEQYF. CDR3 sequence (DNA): TGTGCTAGTGGTTTGGGACGGCAACCGTACGAGCAGTACTTC.

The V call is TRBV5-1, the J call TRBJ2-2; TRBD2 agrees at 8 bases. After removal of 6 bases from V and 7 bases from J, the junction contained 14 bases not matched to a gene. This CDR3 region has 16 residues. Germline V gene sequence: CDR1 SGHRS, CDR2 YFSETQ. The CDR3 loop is CASIVFPGLGNGELFF. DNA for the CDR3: TGCGCCAGCATCGTTTTCCCGGGACTAGGAAACGGGGAGCTGTTTTTT.